This T cell receptor beta chain was recorded in a study of cytomegalovirus exposure and HLA in healthy donors. Broader study findings: The authors later found TCR association rates varying by HLA locus, with DRB1 most and HLA-C fewest. The study carried out a later analysis of TCR beta sequences. It associated some 15,000 of them with specific HLA alleles at a false discovery rate of 0.05.

With 60 Vbeta and 13 Jbeta primers, the PCR was carried out. TCRdb's copy holds only in-frame clones and misses some; the assay was immunoSEQ multiplex PCR. The sample has 210,000 or so clones, 85% to 90% seen once. To note about this clone: Its antigen is still unknown.

J gave up 6 bases and V 2 bases, and 2 bases lay outside the gene matches. CDR3 length: 14 residues. Germline-derived CDR1 and CDR2 are WNHNN and SYGVQD (reference sequence). Sequenced: PBMCs. This rearrangement joins TRBV10-1 to TRBJ2-1; 9 bases align to TRBD2. The receptor was derived from a woman aged 18-35 years in good health and CMV-seronegative. DNA of the CDR3: TGCGCCAGCAGTGAGGGTAGCGGGAGCAATGAGCAGTTCTTC. It yields the protein CASSEGSGSNEQFF.